Following are 22 T cell receptor beta chains from one sample sequenced in a study of cytomegalovirus exposure and HLA in healthy donors. Clones were read by immunoSEQ multiplex PCR, and TCRdb kept only the in-frame ones, dropping some. This sample has about 160,000 clones, with approximately 86% found just once. The sequencing sample was made of PBMCs. The receptors originated from a woman aged 18 to 35 in good health and CMV-seronegative.

The CDR3 loop reads CASIRGTGLQETQYF. CDR3 bases: TGTGCCAGCATCAGGGGGACAGGCCTCCAAGAGACCCAGTACTTC. The V call is TRBV2, the J call TRBJ2-5, with TRBD1 identical over 8 bases. The V gene end was trimmed by 7 bases and the J gene end by 1 base; junction bases not matched to a gene: 8. The CDR3 covers 15 residues. From germline, CDR1 is SNHLY and CDR2 FYNNEI.

This sequence joins TRBV7-6 and TRBJ2-2; D might be TRBD1 (5 bases). V was shortened by 5 bases and J by 3 bases, with 10 bases between the two germline ends. Germline V gives CDR1 SGHVS, CDR2 FNYEAQ. The CDR3 consists of 14 residues. The CDR3, as DNA: TGTGCCAGCAGCATAGACAGTTACACCGGGGAGCTGTTTTTT. Amino acids: CASSIDSYTGELFF.

This clone was found once. The chain's CDR3 is CASRRQEDYGYTF. The DNA for the CDR3 is TGTGCCAGCAGGAGACAGGAAGACTATGGCTACACCTTC. The V gene is TRBV6-1, the J gene TRBJ1-2; D is perhaps TRBD1 (6 bases). The germline gives CDR1 MNHNS, CDR2 SASEGT. This CDR3 is 13 amino acids long. V was pared by 6 bases and J by 3 bases, with 11 bases between.

The V call is TRBV7-9, the J call TRBJ1-6; 10 bases agree with TRBD1. From germline, CDR1 is SEHNR and CDR2 FQNEAQ (reference sequence). J lost 8 bases, V lost 1 base, and 5 bases had no gene match. The CDR3 spans 16 residues. The CDR3 sequence: CASSLGRDRGHSPLHF. The CDR3 DNA is TGTGCCAGCAGCTTAGGCCGGGACAGGGGACATTCACCCCTCCACTTT. Complete variable domain (other parts from reference TRBV7-9 and TRBJ1-6): DTGVSQNPRHKITKRGQNVTFRCDPISEHNRLYWYRQTLGQGPEFLTYFQNEAQLEKSRLLSDRFSAERPKGSFSTLEIQRTEQGDSAMYLCASSLGRDRGHSPLHFGNGTRLTVT.

This chain links TRBV30 with TRBJ2-7; TRBD1 matches at 7 bases. The length of the CDR3 is 12 residues. The V gene end was trimmed by 4 bases and the J gene end by 6 bases; junction bases not matched to a gene: 6. The germline V gene has CDR1 GTSNPN and CDR2 SVGIG (reference sequence). The CDR3 DNA reads as TGTGCCTGGACTAGTAGGGGGCTCGAGCAGTACTTC. Translating it yields CAWTSRGLEQYF.

The chain couples TRBV29-1 to TRBJ2-3; D perhaps matches TRBD2 (6 bases). Looked up from germline, CDR1 is SQVTM and CDR2 is ANQGSEA. This CDR3 has 14 amino acids. Deletions cut 1 base from V and 4 bases from J, with 12 bases between. The CDR3 DNA reads TGCAGCGTTGAAGCGGGAGTCGTCCCAGATACGCAGTATTTT. Amino acid sequence: CSVEAGVVPDTQYF.

The V call is TRBV4-3, the J call TRBJ2-1, with 7 bases fitting TRBD2. This CDR3 spans 14 amino acids. Losses at the gene ends were 0 bases for V and 9 bases for J; bases not matched to a gene: 5. In germline, CDR1 is LGHNA, CDR2 YSLEER. The CDR3 region has the DNA TGCGCCAGCAGCCAAGACAGCGCGGGAGTTGAGCAGTTCTTC. It is translated as CASSQDSAGVEQFF.

CDR3 DNA: TGTGCCAGCAGTCCCGTCGAGGGCTATGGCTACACCTTC. This gives the protein CASSPVEGYGYTF. The chain recombines TRBV6-5 with TRBJ1-2; no reliable D call. The CDR3 spans 13 residues. V lost 5 bases to trimming and J lost 4 bases, with 11 bases between them. The germline CDR1 and CDR2 sequences are MNHEY and SVGAGI.

This clone was observed a single time. The chain is built from TRBV30 and TRBJ2-7, with D uncertain. Looked up from germline, CDR1 is GTSNPN and CDR2 is SVGIG (reference sequence). The CDR3 is 11 residues long. The V gene lost 0 bases and the J gene lost 7 bases, with 7 bases spanning the gap. Here the CDR3 reads CAWSVPGEQYF. The CDR3, as DNA: TGTGCCTGGAGTGTACCGGGTGAGCAGTACTTC.

The chain uses TRBV5-1 and TRBJ2-7; weak D call: TRBD1 (5 bases). The V gene's germline CDR1 is SGHRS and CDR2 YFSETQ. V dropped 6 bases and J dropped 2 bases, with 18 bases sitting between them. The CDR3 runs 15 residues. CDR3 protein: CASKRGSVGTYEQYF. In DNA, the CDR3 is TGCGCCAGCAAAAGGGGCTCGGTTGGGACCTACGAGCAGTACTTC.

J is TRBJ2-1 and V is TRBV10-3, with TRBD1 as a possible D gene (5 bases). With 2 bases removed from V and 5 bases from J, the gap between germline ends came to 10 bases. CDR3 length: 14 amino acids. CDR1 and CDR2 from the germline V gene are ENHRY and SYGVKD. DNA for the CDR3: TGTGCCATCAGTGAGCCCTGGGGCAACAATGAGCAGTTCTTC. Amino acid sequence: CAISEPWGNNEQFF.

The chain is built from TRBV5-1 and TRBJ1-5, with TRBD1 identical over 11 bases. Unmatched junction bases numbered 3, after V lost 0 bases and J lost 4 bases. Germline lookup yields CDR1 SGHRS and CDR2 YFSETQ. This CDR3 is built from 16 residues. The CDR3 loop reads CASSLGTGGMNQPQHF. The CDR3, as DNA: TGCGCCAGCAGCTTGGGGACAGGGGGCATGAATCAGCCCCAGCATTTT.

The chain combines TRBV29-1 with TRBJ2-7; tentatively, D is TRBD2 (5 bases). CDR3 length: 12 amino acids. Looked up from germline, CDR1 is SQVTM and CDR2 is ANQGSEA. V shed 4 bases and J shed 4 bases, with 11 bases lying between them. DNA for the CDR3: TGCAGCGTTGGAGGCGGACTTTACGAGCAGTACTTC. It yields the protein CSVGGGLYEQYF.

The chain links TRBV27 to TRBJ2-7; unclear D gene. The germline V gene has CDR1 MNHEY and CDR2 SMNVEV (reference sequence). CDR3 length equals 15 residues. Between the trimmed V and J ends, which lost 0 bases and 2 bases, there was a span of 11 bases. This CDR3 reads CASSLSADTPYEQYF. The DNA of the CDR3 is TGTGCCAGCAGTTTATCGGCGGATACCCCCTACGAGCAGTACTTC.

The gene calls are TRBV9 and TRBJ1-4, with D perhaps TRBD1 (6 bases). This CDR3 contains 14 residues. Germline CDR1 reads SGDLS; CDR2 reads YYNGEE. Between the trimmed V and J ends, which lost 2 bases and 5 bases, there was a span of 10 bases. The CDR3 DNA reads as TGTGCCAGCAGCGTTAGGGGGAAGAATGAAAAACTGTTTTTT. Translated: CASSVRGKNEKLFF.

The chain couples TRBV10-3 to TRBJ1-1; no definite D call. V dropped 8 bases and J dropped 3 bases, with 16 bases sitting between them. The CDR3 is 14 residues long. CDR1 ENHRY and CDR2 SYGVKD come from the germline V gene. This CDR3 reads CAIRKGGEDTEAFF. CDR3 coding DNA: TGTGCCATCCGAAAGGGAGGTGAGGACACTGAAGCTTTCTTT.

The chain recombines TRBV5-4 with TRBJ2-2; 9 bases map to TRBD1. V was clipped by 4 bases and J by 6 bases; unmatched bases: 13. The CDR3 totals 17 residues. Per the germline V gene, CDR1 is SGHNT and CDR2 is YYREEE (reference sequence). This chain's CDR3 is CASSPGTGTMGAGELFF. The DNA for the CDR3 is TGTGCCAGCAGCCCCGGGACAGGGACAATGGGGGCCGGGGAGCTGTTTTTT.

This rearrangement joins TRBV7-2 to TRBJ1-2, with 7 bases lining up with TRBD1. The V gene's germline CDR1 is SGHTA and CDR2 FQGNSA. The CDR3 consists of 17 residues. Germline trimming cut 5 bases from V and 4 bases from J; bases unmatched to any gene: 16. The DNA for the CDR3 is TGTGCCAGCAGCCCAGCCCTCCTTCAGGGGGGCCGCTATGGCTACACCTTC. It encodes CASSPALLQGGRYGYTF.

The rearrangement uses TRBV27 and TRBJ1-5; 8 bases are a match to TRBD1. This CDR3 contains 16 residues. Germline V gene sequence: CDR1 MNHEY, CDR2 SMNVEV (reference sequence). Trimming took 5 bases from V and 1 from J; bases not matched to a gene: 7. The DNA of the CDR3 is TGTGCCAGCAGTACTACAGGGGGTAGAAGCAATCAGCCCCAGCATTTT. Its protein is CASSTTGGRSNQPQHF.

The rearrangement links TRBV7-2 to TRBJ1-5; tentatively, D is TRBD1 (6 bases). The length of the CDR3 is 16 residues. The V gene's germline CDR1 is SGHTA and CDR2 FQGNSA. Trimming cost V 3 bases and J 4 bases, with 16 bases left between them. CDR3: CASSLGAGTTNQPQHF. Here the CDR3 DNA reads TGTGCCAGCAGCTTGGGGGCCGGGACAACAAATCAGCCCCAGCATTTT.

Regarding this clone: Other DNA sequences of this sample code for an identical CDR3. This chain links TRBV7-2 with TRBJ1-2, with D possibly TRBD1 on 5 matching bases. Germline CDR1 is SGHTA and CDR2 is FQGNSA. This CDR3 spans 15 amino acids. V dropped 5 bases and J dropped 0 bases, with 13 bases sitting between them. The chain's CDR3 is CASSPGGGANYGYTF. In DNA, the CDR3 is TGTGCCAGCAGCCCCGGGGGGGGAGCTAACTATGGCTACACCTTC.

The sample holds one count of this clone. The rearrangement joins TRBV10-2 to TRBJ1-4; D is undetermined. The germline CDR1 and CDR2 sequences are WSHSY and SAAADI. The CDR3 consists of 13 residues. The ends were cut back, 6 bases at V and 8 bases at J, with 13 bases in the middle. The CDR3 spells CASRPSSGEKLFF. The CDR3 region has the DNA TGCGCCAGCAGACCATCCTCGGGGGAAAAACTGTTTTTT.